These T cell receptor beta chains were read from a single sample in a study of CD8 T cells in ankylosing spondylitis. TCRdb itself ran the 5' RACE reads through MiXCR, one entry per CDR3 protein. Of 30,000 to 45,000 distinct CDR3 sequences in the sample, approximately 16% were seen once. Sequences were obtained from blood. All receptors derive from a male donor with ankylosing spondylitis or in good health (not recorded which). Both conserved end residues are part of each CDR3. The D gene is left open where the match is weak. Some rows mark clone size as missing; the rest say once, few, many or name a class of expanded clone.

D gene,clone size,V gene,J gene,CDR3 protein,CDR3 DNA
TRBD2,-,TRBV2,TRBJ2-1,CASSEVASGNEQFF,TGTGCCAGCAGTGAGGTTGCTAGCGGCAATGAGCAGTTCTTC
-,few,TRBV2,TRBJ1-5,CASGGPAGQPQHF,TGTGCCAGCGGGGGGCCTGCGGGGCAGCCCCAGCATTTT
-,-,TRBV12-5,TRBJ1-1,CASGKPQNTEAFF,TGTGCTAGTGGTAAACCACAGAACACTGAAGCTTTCTTT
TRBD2,-,TRBV20-1,TRBJ2-2,CSARAGLAGPNTGELFF,TGCAGTGCTAGAGCGGGACTAGCGGGACCAAACACCGGGGAGCTGTTTTTT
-,-,TRBV4-2,TRBJ1-5,CASSQDSGYNQPQHF,TGTGCCAGCAGCCAAGATTCAGGGTATAACCAGCCCCAGCATTTT
TRBD2,few,TRBV6-2/TRBV6-3,TRBJ2-7,CASSSPRREGLEQYF,TGTGCCAGCAGTTCGCCACGGCGGGAGGGCCTCGAGCAGTACTTC
-,-,TRBV6-2/TRBV6-3,TRBJ2-2,CASSLRRTGELFF,TGTGCCAGCAGCCTTAGACGCACCGGGGAGCTGTTTTTT
TRBD1,-,TRBV10-3,TRBJ2-7,CAIRTDRGRDEQYF,TGTGCCATCAGAACGGACAGGGGAAGGGACGAGCAGTACTTC
-,-,TRBV7-2,TRBJ2-3,CASSFRKGVADTQYF,TGTGCCAGCAGCTTTAGAAAAGGCGTAGCAGATACGCAGTATTTT
-,-,TRBV7-9,TRBJ2-3,CASSSIGGVKDTQYF,TGTGCCAGCAGCTCCATTGGGGGAGTGAAAGATACGCAGTATTTT
-,-,TRBV7-8,TRBJ2-2,CASSFSWSPGELFF,TGTGCCAGCAGCTTTTCTTGGTCGCCTGGGGAGCTGTTTTTT
-,few,TRBV29-1,TRBJ1-1,CSVEVGAYTEAFF,TGCAGCGTTGAAGTAGGAGCTTACACTGAAGCTTTCTTT
TRBD1,-,TRBV20-1,TRBJ1-5,CSAPDGTGYGNQPQHF,TGCAGTGCCCCGGACGGGACAGGGTATGGCAATCAGCCCCAGCATTTT
TRBD1,-,TRBV29-1,TRBJ1-4,CSVGDRATNEKLFF,TGCAGCGTTGGGGACAGAGCAACTAATGAAAAACTGTTTTTT
-,-,TRBV10-3,TRBJ2-7,CAISEEENTYEQYF,TGTGCCATCAGTGAGGAGGAGAACACCTACGAGCAGTACTTC
TRBD1,few,TRBV12-3/TRBV12-4,TRBJ2-7,CASSFQGAGEQYF,TGTGCCAGCAGTTTTCAGGGGGCGGGTGAGCAGTACTTC
-,few,TRBV9,TRBJ2-1,CASSALGMGEQFF,TGTGCCAGCAGCGCCCTAGGGATGGGTGAGCAGTTCTTC
-,many,TRBV28,TRBJ2-3,CASSSTDTQYF,TGTGCCAGCAGCTCGACAGATACGCAGTATTTT
-,-,TRBV4-3,TRBJ2-3,CASSQDGEYGDTQYF,TGCGCCAGCAGCCAAGACGGAGAGTACGGAGATACGCAGTATTTT
-,-,TRBV28,TRBJ2-5,CASSLGPPGTQYF,TGTGCCAGCAGTTTGGGCCCCCCGGGGACCCAGTACTTC
-,-,TRBV5-1,TRBJ2-1,CASSLFLDEQFF,TGCGCCAGCAGCTTGTTCCTCGATGAGCAGTTCTTC
-,few,TRBV12-3/TRBV12-4,TRBJ2-4,CASSLGSLAKNIQYF,TGTGCCAGCAGTTTAGGATCCTTAGCCAAAAACATTCAGTACTTC
TRBD1,-,TRBV28,TRBJ2-1,CASTSRDRDYEQFF,TGTGCCAGCACCTCCCGGGACAGGGACTATGAGCAGTTCTTC
TRBD2,few,TRBV20-1,TRBJ2-3,CSGAGGPKDTQYF,TGCAGTGGGGCGGGAGGGCCCAAGGATACGCAGTATTTT
TRBD2,-,TRBV6-5,TRBJ2-3,CASSSSGGTDAQYF,TGTGCCAGCAGTTCTAGCGGGGGCACAGATGCGCAGTATTTT